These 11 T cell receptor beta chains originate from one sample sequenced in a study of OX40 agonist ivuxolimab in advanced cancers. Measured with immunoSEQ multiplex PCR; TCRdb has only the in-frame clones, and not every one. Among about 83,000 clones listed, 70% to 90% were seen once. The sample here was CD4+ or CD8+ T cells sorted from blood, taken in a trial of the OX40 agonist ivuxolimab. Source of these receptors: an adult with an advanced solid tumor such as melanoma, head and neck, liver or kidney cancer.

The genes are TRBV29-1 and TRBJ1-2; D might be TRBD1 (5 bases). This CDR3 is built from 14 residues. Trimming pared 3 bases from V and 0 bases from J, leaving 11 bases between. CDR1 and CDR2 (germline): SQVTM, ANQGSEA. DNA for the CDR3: TGCAGCGTTGAGCGGGGGGGAACTAACTATGGCTACACCTTC. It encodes CSVERGGTNYGYTF.

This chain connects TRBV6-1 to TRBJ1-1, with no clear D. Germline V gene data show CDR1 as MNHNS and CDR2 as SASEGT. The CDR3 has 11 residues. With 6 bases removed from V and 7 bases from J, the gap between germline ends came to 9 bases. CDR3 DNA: TGTGCCAGCAGGGGAGGAAATGAAGCTTTCTTT. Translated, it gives CASRGGNEAFF.

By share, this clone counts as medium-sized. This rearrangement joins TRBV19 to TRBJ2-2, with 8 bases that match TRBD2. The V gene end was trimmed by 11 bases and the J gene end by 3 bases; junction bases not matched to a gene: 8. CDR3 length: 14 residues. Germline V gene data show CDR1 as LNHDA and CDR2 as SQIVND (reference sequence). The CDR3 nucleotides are TGTGCCGTCGGGAGGGGCCGGGACACCGGGGAGCTGTTTTTT. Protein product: CAVGRGRDTGELFF.

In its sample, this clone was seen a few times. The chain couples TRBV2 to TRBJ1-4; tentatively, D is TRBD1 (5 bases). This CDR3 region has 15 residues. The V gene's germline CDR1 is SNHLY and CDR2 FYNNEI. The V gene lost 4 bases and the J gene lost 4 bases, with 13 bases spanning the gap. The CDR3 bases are TGTGCCAGCAGTGCTATTAGGGGCGTTAATGAAAAACTGTTTTTT. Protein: CASSAIRGVNEKLFF.

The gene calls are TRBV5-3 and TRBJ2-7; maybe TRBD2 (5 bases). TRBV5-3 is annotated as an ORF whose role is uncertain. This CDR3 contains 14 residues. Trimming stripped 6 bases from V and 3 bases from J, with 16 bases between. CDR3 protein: CARNFQRRYYEQYF. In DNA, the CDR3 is TGTGCCAGAAATTTCCAGCGGAGGTACTACGAGCAGTACTTC.

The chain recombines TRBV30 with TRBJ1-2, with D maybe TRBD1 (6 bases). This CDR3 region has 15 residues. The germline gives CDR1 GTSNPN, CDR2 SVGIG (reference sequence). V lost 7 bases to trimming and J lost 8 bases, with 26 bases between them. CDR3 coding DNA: TGTGCCTACGGGGAAGGACAGTCAGTTCTCGGGGGCTACACCTTC. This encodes CAYGEGQSVLGGYTF.

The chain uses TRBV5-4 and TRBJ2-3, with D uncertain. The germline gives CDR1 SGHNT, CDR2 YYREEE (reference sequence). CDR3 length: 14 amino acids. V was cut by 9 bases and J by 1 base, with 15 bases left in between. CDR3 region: CAMSLGFGTDTQYF. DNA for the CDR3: TGTGCCATGTCGCTCGGATTCGGCACAGATACGCAGTATTTT.

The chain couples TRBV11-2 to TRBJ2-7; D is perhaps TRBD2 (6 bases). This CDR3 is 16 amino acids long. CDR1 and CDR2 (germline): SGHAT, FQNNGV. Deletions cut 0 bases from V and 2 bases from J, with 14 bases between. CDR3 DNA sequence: TGTGCCAGCAGCTTAGATCCGAACCCGGGGGCCTACGAGCAGTACTTC. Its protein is CASSLDPNPGAYEQYF.

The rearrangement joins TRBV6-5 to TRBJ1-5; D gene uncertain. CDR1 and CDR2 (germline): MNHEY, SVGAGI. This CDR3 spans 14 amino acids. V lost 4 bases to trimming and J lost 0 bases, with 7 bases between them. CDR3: CASSFTYSNQPQHF. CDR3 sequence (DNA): TGTGCCAGCAGTTTCACTTATAGCAATCAGCCCCAGCATTTT.

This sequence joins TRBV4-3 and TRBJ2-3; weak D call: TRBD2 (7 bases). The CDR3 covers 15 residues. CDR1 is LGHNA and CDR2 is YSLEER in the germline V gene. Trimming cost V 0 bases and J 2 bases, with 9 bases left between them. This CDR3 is CASSQDGGLTDTQYF. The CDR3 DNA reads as TGCGCCAGCAGCCAAGACGGGGGGCTCACAGATACGCAGTATTTT.

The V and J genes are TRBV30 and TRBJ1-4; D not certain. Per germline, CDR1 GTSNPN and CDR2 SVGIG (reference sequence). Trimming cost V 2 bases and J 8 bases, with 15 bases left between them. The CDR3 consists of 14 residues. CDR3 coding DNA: TGTGCCTGGAGTATCGGAACGAATCAGGAAAAACTGTTTTTT. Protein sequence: CAWSIGTNQEKLFF.